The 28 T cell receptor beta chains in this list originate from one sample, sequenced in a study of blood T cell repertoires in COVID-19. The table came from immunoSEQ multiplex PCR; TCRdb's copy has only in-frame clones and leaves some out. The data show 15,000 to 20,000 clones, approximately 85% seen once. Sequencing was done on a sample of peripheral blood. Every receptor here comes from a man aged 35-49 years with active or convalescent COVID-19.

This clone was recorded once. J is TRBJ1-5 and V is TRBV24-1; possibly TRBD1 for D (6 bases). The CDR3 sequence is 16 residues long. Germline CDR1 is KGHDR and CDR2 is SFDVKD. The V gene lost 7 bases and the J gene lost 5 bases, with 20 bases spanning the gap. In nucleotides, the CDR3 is TGTGCCACCAGCGCCAGGGGAGACATCCGTCATCAGCCCCAGCATTTT. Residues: CATSARGDIRHQPQHF.

CDR3 loop: CASSRGTATEAFF. CDR3 coding DNA: TGTGCCAGCAGCCGGGGGACGGCCACTGAAGCTTTCTTT. The chain uses TRBV7-9 and TRBJ1-1, with D possibly TRBD1 on 5 matching bases. The CDR3 covers 13 residues. From germline, CDR1 is SEHNR and CDR2 FQNEAQ (reference sequence). V gave up 5 bases and J gave up 4 bases, with 11 bases separating them.

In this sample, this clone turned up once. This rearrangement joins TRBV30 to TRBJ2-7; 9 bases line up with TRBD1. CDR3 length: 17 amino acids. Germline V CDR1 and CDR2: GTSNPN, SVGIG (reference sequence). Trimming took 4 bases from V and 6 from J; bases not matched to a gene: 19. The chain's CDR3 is CAWMIGTGFLSQREQYF. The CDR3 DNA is TGTGCCTGGATGATCGGGACAGGGTTCCTCTCGCAGCGCGAGCAGTACTTC.

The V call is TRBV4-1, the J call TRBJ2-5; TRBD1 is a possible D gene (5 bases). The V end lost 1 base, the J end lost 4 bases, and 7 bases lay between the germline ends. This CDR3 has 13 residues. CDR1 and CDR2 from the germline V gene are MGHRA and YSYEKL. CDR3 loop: CASSQADTETQYF. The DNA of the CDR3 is TGCGCCAGCAGCCAAGCGGACACAGAGACCCAGTACTTC.

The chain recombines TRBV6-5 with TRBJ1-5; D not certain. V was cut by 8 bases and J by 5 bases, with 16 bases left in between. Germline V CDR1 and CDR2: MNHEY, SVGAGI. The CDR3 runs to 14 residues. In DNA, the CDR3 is TGTGCCAGCTACGGACTGAGGCAAGATCAGCCCCAGCATTTT. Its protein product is CASYGLRQDQPQHF.

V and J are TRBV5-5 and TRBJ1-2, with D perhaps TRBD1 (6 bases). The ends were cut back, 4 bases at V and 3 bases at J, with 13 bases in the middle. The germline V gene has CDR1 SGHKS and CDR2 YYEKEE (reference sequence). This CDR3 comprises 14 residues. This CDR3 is CASSISQGDYGYTF. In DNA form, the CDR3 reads TGTGCCAGCAGCATATCACAGGGTGACTATGGCTACACCTTC.

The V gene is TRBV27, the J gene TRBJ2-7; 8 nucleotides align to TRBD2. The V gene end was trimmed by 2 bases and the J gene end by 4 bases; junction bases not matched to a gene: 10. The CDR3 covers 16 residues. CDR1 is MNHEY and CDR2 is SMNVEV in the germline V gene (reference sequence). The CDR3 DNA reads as TGTGCCAGCAGTTTAGTCTTGGGCCTAGCGGGTTACGAGCAGTACTTC. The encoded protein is CASSLVLGLAGYEQYF.

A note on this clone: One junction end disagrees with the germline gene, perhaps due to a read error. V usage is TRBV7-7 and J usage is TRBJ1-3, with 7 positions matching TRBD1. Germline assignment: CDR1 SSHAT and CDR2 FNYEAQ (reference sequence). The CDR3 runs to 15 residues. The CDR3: CASSPGTVSGNTIYF. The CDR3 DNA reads TGTGCTAGCAGCCCCGGGACAGTCTCTGGAAACACCATATATTTT.

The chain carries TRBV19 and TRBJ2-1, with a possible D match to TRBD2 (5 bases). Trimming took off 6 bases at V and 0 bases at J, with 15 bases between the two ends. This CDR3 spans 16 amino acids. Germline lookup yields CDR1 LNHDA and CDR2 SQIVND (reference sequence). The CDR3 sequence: CASRERSGYSYNEQFF. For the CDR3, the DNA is TGTGCCAGTAGAGAAAGGAGCGGCTACTCCTACAATGAGCAGTTCTTC.

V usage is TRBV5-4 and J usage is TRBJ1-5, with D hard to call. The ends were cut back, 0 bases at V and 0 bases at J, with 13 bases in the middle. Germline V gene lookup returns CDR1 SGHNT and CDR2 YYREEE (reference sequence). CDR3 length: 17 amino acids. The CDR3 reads CASSLGGAVNSNQPQHF. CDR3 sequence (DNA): TGTGCCAGCAGCTTGGGGGGAGCAGTAAATAGCAATCAGCCCCAGCATTTT.

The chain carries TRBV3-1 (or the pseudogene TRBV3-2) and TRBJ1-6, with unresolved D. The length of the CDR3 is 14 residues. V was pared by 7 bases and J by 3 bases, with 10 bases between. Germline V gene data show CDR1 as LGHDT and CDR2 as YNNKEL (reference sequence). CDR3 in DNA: TGTGCCAGCACCTCGTTAGTCTATAATTCACCCCTCCACTTT. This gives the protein CASTSLVYNSPLHF.

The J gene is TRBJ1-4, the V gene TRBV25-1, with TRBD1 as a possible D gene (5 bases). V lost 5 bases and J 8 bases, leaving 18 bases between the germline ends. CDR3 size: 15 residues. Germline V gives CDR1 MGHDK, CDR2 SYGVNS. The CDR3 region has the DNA TGTGCCAGCAGTCAACAACGGGGGAATAACGAAAAACTGTTTTTT. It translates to CASSQQRGNNEKLFF.

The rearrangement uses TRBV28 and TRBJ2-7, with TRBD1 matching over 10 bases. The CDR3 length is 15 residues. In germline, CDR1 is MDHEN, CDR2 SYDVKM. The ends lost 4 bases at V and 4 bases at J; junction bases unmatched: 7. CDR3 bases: TGTGCCAGCAGTTCGCCGGGACAGGGGTGGTACGAGCAGTACTTC. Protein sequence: CASSSPGQGWYEQYF.

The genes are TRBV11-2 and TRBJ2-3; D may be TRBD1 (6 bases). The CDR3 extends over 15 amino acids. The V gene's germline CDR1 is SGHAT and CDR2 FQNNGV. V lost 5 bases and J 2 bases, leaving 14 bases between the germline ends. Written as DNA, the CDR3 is TGTGCCAGCAGCAAGGGGGTTCCGGACACAGATACGCAGTATTTT. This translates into CASSKGVPDTDTQYF.

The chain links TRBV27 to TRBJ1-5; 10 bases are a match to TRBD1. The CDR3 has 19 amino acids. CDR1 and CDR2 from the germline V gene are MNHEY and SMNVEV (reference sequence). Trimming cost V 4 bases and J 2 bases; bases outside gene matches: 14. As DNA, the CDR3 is TGTGCCAGCAGTTCTGACAGGGGGCCTTTTCCCGGGGGCAATCAGCCCCAGCATTTT. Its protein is CASSSDRGPFPGGNQPQHF.

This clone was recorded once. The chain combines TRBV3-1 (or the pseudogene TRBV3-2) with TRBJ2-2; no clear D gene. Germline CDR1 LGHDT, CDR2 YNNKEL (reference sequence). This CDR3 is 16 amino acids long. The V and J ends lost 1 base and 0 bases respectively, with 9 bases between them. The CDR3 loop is CASSQGAFANTGELFF. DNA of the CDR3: TGTGCCAGCAGCCAAGGAGCGTTCGCGAACACCGGGGAGCTGTTTTTT.

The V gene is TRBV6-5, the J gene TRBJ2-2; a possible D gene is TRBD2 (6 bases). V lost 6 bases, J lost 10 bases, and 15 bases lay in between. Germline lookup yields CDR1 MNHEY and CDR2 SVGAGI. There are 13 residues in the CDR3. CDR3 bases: TGTGCCAGCAGCCCAGGGACTCCGCAGGAGCTGTTTTTT. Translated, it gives CASSPGTPQELFF.

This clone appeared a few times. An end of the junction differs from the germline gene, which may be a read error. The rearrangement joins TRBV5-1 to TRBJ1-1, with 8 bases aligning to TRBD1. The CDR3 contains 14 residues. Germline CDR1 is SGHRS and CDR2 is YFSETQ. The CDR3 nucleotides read TGCGCCAGCAGCGTGGACAGGGTGAATACTGAAGCTTTCTTT. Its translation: CASSVDRVNTEAFF.

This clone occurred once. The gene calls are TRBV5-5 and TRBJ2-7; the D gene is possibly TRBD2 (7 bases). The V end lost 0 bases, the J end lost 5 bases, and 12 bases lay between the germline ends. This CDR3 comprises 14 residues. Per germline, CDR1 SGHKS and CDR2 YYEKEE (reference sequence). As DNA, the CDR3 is TGTGCCAGCAGCTTGGGGCGGGGGCGAAACGAGCAGTACTTC. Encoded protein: CASSLGRGRNEQYF.

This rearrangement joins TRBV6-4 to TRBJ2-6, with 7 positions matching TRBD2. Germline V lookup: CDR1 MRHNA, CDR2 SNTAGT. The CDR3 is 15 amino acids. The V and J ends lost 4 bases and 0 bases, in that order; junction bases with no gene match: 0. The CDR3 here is CASSGGGSGANVLTF. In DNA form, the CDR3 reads TGTGCCAGCAGTGGGGGGGGCTCTGGGGCCAACGTCCTGACTTTC.

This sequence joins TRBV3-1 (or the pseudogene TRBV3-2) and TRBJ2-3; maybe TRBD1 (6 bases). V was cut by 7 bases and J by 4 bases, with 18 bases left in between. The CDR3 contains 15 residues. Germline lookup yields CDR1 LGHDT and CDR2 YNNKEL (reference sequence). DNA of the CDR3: TGTGCCAGCACCCCGGGTAGGGGGTTCTCAGATACGCAGTATTTT. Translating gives CASTPGRGFSDTQYF.

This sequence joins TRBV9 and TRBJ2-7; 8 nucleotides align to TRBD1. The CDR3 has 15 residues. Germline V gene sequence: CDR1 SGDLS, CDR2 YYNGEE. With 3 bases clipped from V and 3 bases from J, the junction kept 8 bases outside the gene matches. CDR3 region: CASSADAGQVYEQYF. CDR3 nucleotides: TGTGCCAGCAGCGCGGATGCGGGACAGGTCTACGAGCAGTACTTC.

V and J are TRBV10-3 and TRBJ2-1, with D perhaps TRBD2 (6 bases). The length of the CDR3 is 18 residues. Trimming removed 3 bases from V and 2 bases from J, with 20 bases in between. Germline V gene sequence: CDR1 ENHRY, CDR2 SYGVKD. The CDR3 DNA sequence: TGTGCCATCAGTGAAGGGCACCCGGGACTTTTTACCTACAATGAGCAGTTCTTC. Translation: CAISEGHPGLFTYNEQFF.

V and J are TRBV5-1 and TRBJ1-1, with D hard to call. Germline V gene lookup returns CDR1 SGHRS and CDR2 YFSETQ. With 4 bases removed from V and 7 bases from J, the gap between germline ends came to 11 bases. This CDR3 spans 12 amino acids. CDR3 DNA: TGCGCCAGCAGCACCCTCTCCGGTGAAGCTTTCTTT. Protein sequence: CASSTLSGEAFF. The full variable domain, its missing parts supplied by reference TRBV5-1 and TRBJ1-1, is KAGVTQTPRYLIKTRGQQVTLSCSPISGHRSVSWYQQTPGQGLQFLFEYFSETQRNKGNFPGRFSGRQFSNSRSEMNVSTLELGDSALYLCASSTLSGEAFFGQGTRLTVV.

The CDR3 sequence is CASSQETGEGYGYTF. The CDR3 coding sequence is TGCGCCAGCAGCCAAGAGACAGGAGAGGGGTATGGCTACACCTTC. The V and J genes are TRBV4-1 and TRBJ1-2; tentatively, D is TRBD1 (6 bases). Looked up from germline, CDR1 is MGHRA and CDR2 is YSYEKL. V lost 0 bases, J lost 5 bases, and 13 bases lay in between. The CDR3 is 15 residues long.

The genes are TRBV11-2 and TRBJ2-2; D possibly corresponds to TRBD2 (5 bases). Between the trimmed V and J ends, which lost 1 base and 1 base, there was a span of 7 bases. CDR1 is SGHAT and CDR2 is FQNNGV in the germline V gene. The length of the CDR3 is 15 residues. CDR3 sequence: CASSLVAGNTGELFF. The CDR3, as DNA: TGTGCCAGCAGCTTAGTTGCGGGGAACACCGGGGAGCTGTTTTTT.

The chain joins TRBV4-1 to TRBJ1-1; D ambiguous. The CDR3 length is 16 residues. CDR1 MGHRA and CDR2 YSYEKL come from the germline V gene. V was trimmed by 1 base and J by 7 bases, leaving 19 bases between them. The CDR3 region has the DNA TGCGCCAGCAGCCAAGTAGATATTGTAGCCTTTGGTGAAGCTTTCTTT. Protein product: CASSQVDIVAFGEAFF.

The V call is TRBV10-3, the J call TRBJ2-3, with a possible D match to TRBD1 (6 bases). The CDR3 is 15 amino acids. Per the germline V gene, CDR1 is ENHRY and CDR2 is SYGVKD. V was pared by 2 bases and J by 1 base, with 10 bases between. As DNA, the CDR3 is TGTGCCATCAGTGAGACCTACAGGGGCACAGATACGCAGTATTTT. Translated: CAISETYRGTDTQYF.